These T cell receptor beta chains were read from a single sample in a study of blood T cell repertoires in COVID-19. Assay: immunoSEQ multiplex PCR; the TCRdb copy retains only in-frame clones and omits some. This sample yields under 80,000 clones, of which approximately 83% are seen a single time; roughly an eighth belongs to the top ten. The specimen sequenced was peripheral blood. The receptors come from a human donor in a cohort sampled during active COVID-19. The CDR3 runs from the conserved cysteine through the conserved F or W. A D gene is named only where the DNA matches it firmly.

len: 15; d_gene: NA; v_gene: TRBV30; j_gene: TRBJ1-4; CDR3aa: CAWSMGGYGGEKLFF
len: 15; d_gene: TRBD2; v_gene: TRBV7-2; j_gene: TRBJ2-1; CDR3aa: CASSTRTSGNNEQFF
len: 19; d_gene: TRBD2; v_gene: TRBV5-6; j_gene: TRBJ2-3; CDR3aa: CASSLGEVLVTSGTDTQYF
len: 18; d_gene: TRBD1; v_gene: TRBV6-6; j_gene: TRBJ1-4; CDR3aa: CASSPPGTGGATNEKLFF
len: 19; d_gene: NA; v_gene: TRBV21-1; j_gene: TRBJ2-1; CDR3aa: CASSKSKGLRGGTNNEQFF
len: 15; d_gene: NA; v_gene: TRBV19; j_gene: TRBJ1-1; CDR3aa: CASSSRTAENTEAFF
len: 16; d_gene: TRBD1; v_gene: TRBV29-1; j_gene: TRBJ2-1; CDR3aa: CSHIDPRGRSVNEQFF
len: 16; d_gene: NA; v_gene: TRBV7-8; j_gene: TRBJ1-6; CDR3aa: CASSFGRSSYNSPLHF
len: 16; d_gene: NA; v_gene: TRBV7-8; j_gene: TRBJ2-5; CDR3aa: CASSLVGGYGRETQYF
len: 15; d_gene: NA; v_gene: TRBV3-1/TRBV3-2; j_gene: TRBJ2-1; CDR3aa: CASSPAVAGDNEQFF
len: 17; d_gene: NA; v_gene: TRBV4-3; j_gene: TRBJ2-4; CDR3aa: CASSRGGGGTAKNIQYF
len: 15; d_gene: NA; v_gene: TRBV5-5; j_gene: TRBJ2-1; CDR3aa: CASSLQGFSYNEQFF
len: 15; d_gene: TRBD1; v_gene: TRBV4-3; j_gene: TRBJ2-1; CDR3aa: CASSQDQGDYNEQFF
len: 16; d_gene: NA; v_gene: TRBV19; j_gene: TRBJ1-6; CDR3aa: CASSIQGLKNNSPLHF
len: 13; d_gene: NA; v_gene: TRBV13; j_gene: TRBJ1-1; CDR3aa: CASTRNRANEAFF
len: 18; d_gene: TRBD2; v_gene: TRBV7-2; j_gene: TRBJ2-3; CDR3aa: CASSLPGLAGGDTDTQYF
len: 16; d_gene: NA; v_gene: TRBV5-4; j_gene: TRBJ2-5; CDR3aa: CASSGARRGRRETQYF
len: 17; d_gene: NA; v_gene: TRBV5-1; j_gene: TRBJ1-1; CDR3aa: CASSLTGVPNMNTEAFF
len: 16; d_gene: TRBD2; v_gene: TRBV7-2; j_gene: TRBJ2-1; CDR3aa: CASSRMGLASYNEQFF
len: 15; d_gene: TRBD1; v_gene: TRBV9; j_gene: TRBJ2-7; CDR3aa: CASSLGTGASYEQYF
len: 16; d_gene: TRBD1; v_gene: TRBV5-6; j_gene: TRBJ1-3; CDR3aa: CASSTGTGGRGNTIYF
len: 13; d_gene: NA; v_gene: TRBV2; j_gene: TRBJ1-2; CDR3aa: CASRTESNYGYTF
len: 13; d_gene: NA; v_gene: TRBV27; j_gene: TRBJ2-3; CDR3aa: CASSYLGTDTQYF
len: 12; d_gene: TRBD2; v_gene: TRBV12-5; j_gene: TRBJ2-5; CDR3aa: CASAGGTETQYF
len: 14; d_gene: NA; v_gene: TRBV6-5; j_gene: TRBJ2-2; CDR3aa: CASRLGRNTGELFF
len: 15; d_gene: TRBD2; v_gene: TRBV2; j_gene: TRBJ2-5; CDR3aa: CASSEGGGARETQYF
len: 15; d_gene: NA; v_gene: TRBV27; j_gene: TRBJ2-3; CDR3aa: CASSLRAGGADTQYF
len: 15; d_gene: TRBD2; v_gene: TRBV19; j_gene: TRBJ2-3; CDR3aa: CASSTGLAGTDTQYF
len: 15; d_gene: TRBD1; v_gene: TRBV13; j_gene: TRBJ1-2; CDR3aa: CASSLMGQGSYGYTF
len: 18; d_gene: NA; v_gene: TRBV21-1; j_gene: TRBJ1-1; CDR3aa: CASSKTGLPFGGNTEAFF
len: 12; d_gene: NA; v_gene: TRBV29-1; j_gene: TRBJ1-2; CDR3aa: CSVEEADYGYTF
len: 14; d_gene: NA; v_gene: TRBV11-2; j_gene: TRBJ1-4; CDR3aa: CASSLGASNEKLFF
len: 14; d_gene: TRBD1; v_gene: TRBV10-1; j_gene: TRBJ2-1; CDR3aa: CASRGTGNGNEQFF
len: 15; d_gene: TRBD2; v_gene: TRBV19; j_gene: TRBJ2-1; CDR3aa: CASSMRGASYNEQFF
len: 15; d_gene: TRBD1; v_gene: TRBV5-4; j_gene: TRBJ1-6; CDR3aa: CASSYRTGANSPLHF
len: 20; d_gene: TRBD2; v_gene: TRBV4-3; j_gene: TRBJ2-4; CDR3aa: CASSQESGLAGGLAKNIQYF
len: 16; d_gene: NA; v_gene: TRBV28; j_gene: TRBJ1-5; CDR3aa: CASRSDSGRGNQPQHF
len: 17; d_gene: TRBD1; v_gene: TRBV6-1; j_gene: TRBJ1-5; CDR3aa: CASSEPRPGTGNQPQHF
len: 15; d_gene: NA; v_gene: TRBV7-9; j_gene: TRBJ2-7; CDR3aa: CASSLIGTPTYEQYF
len: 13; d_gene: NA; v_gene: TRBV12-3/TRBV12-4; j_gene: TRBJ2-2; CDR3aa: CASRAGDTGELFF